This T cell receptor beta chain was sequenced for a study of STAT5B mutations in CD4+ large granular lymphocyte leukemia. Germline V gene lookup returns CDR1 MGHRA and CDR2 YSYEKL. The length of the CDR3 is 16 residues. V was trimmed by 0 bases and J by 6 bases, leaving 14 bases between them. The table lists this clone with a count of one. Its antigen is undetermined. Sequencing was at survey level. Using immunoSEQ multiplex PCR, the repertoire was profiled, and TCRdb retains in-frame clones only, with some absent. Here the sample spans 5,000 or so clones, about 91% being singletons. Study-wide results and caveats: No patients shared main leukemic clonotypes, though around 27% appeared at low frequency elsewhere. Only 5 or 6 CD4-sorted patient samples were compared with healthy controls for clonality. TRBV06-family usage was enriched in top patient clones (8/27) versus controls (2/35).

The genes are TRBV4-1 and TRBJ2-2; D not certain. This TCR was recovered from a man aged 35 to 55 with CD4+ T-cell large granular lymphocyte leukemia. The sample was PBMCs. The chain's CDR3 is CASSQDGSWGAGELFF. As DNA, the CDR3 is TGCGCCAGCAGCCAAGATGGGTCGTGGGGTGCCGGGGAGCTGTTTTTT.